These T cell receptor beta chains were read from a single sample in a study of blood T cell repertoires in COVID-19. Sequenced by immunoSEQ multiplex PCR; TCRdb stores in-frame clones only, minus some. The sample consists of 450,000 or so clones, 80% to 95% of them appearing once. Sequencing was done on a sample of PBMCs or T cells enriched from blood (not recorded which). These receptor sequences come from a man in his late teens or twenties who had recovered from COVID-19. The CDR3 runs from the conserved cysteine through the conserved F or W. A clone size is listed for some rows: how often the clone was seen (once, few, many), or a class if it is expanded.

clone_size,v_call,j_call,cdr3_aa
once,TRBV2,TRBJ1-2,CASKWSIRDTSRDGYTF
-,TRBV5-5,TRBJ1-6,CASSLGTGGNSPLHF
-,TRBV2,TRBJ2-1,CASSEVQEQFF
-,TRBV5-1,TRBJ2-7,CASSPGTSRVEQYF
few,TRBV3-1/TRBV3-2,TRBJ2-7,CASSQGPSGRYYEQYF
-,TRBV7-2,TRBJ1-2,CASSPIGQGGYGYTF
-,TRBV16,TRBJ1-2,CASSQFREGVSSGYTF
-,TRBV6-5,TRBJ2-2,CASRIGTGGAGELFF
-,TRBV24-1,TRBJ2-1,CATSDFSRDRDNEQFF
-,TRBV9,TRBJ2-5,CASSVPPGETQYF
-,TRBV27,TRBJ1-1,CASRLEASNTEAFF
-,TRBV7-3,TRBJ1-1,CASSPMGGTEAFF
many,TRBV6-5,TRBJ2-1,CASSQRGAYNEQFF
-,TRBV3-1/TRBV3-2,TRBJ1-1,CASSQELGFSGTTEAFF
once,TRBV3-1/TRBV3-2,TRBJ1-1,CASSPLQGSVTEAFF
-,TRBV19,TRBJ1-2,CASETGIGYGYTF
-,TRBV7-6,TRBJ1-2,CASSFEAAGGTPYGYTF
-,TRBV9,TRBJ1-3,CASSDDPEGTGNTIYF
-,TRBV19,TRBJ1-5,CASSSGKPQHF
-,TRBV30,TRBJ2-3,CAGGAGPILAQYF
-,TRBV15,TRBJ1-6,CATSRGEGTGRSPLHF
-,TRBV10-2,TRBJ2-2,CASRQASTGELFF
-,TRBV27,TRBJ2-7,CASSIAGGPYEQYF
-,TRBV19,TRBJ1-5,CASSIEQEGAPQHF